Listed here is a single TCR beta chain. Its antigen remains unidentified. A second PCR of roughly 7 to 11 cycles used a sample-barcoded 5' primer and a J-beta primer mix. TCRdb re-derived calls from the 5' RACE reads in MiXCR, one entry per CDR3 protein. Of 1.5 million to 2 million distinct CDR3 sequences in the sample, less than 50% were seen once. The V segment lost 3 bases and the J segment 4 bases; nucleotides outside the gene matches: 9. The CDR3 has 15 residues. Germline V CDR1 and CDR2: DFQATT, SNEGSKA (reference sequence). The sample belongs to a study of blood T cells in healthy people across ages. Isolation recovered at least 6 million PBMCs from every sample. General study findings and limits: The recorded TCR beta diversity per million T cells decreased in a roughly linear manner with age.

The sequencing input was blood. This chain joins TRBV20-1 and TRBJ1-5, with 7 positions matching TRBD1. This TCR was sampled from a woman aged 40 to 50 in good health. CDR3 sequence reads: CSARKQGTGNQPQHF. In DNA, the CDR3 is TGCAGTGCTAGGAAACAGGGGACCGGTAATCAGCCCCAGCATTTT.